This T cell receptor (beta chain) was found in a study of identifying expanded T cells in peripheral blood. Study-level findings and limits: Over approximately two and four weeks, about 15 and 18 clones changed, versus around 1.3 between replicates. Clone count variance between roughly 2-week samples rose with total template count.

Sequencing used immunoSEQ multiplex PCR; TCRdb keeps in-frame clones, though not all of them. The sample has under 70,000 clones, around 87% seen once. The germline V gene encodes CDR1 LGHNA and CDR2 YNFKEQ. This CDR3 has 16 amino acids. With 0 bases clipped from V and 0 bases from J, the junction kept 2 bases outside the gene matches. With respect to this clone: The antigen is unknown.

The receptor comes from a person aged 18 to 70 in good health. Sequencing input: blood. The J gene is TRBJ2-3, the V gene TRBV4-2; TRBD2 matches at 8 bases. The CDR3 nucleotides read TGTGCCAGCAGCCAAGATAGCGGGACTAGCACAGATACGCAGTATTTT. It specifies CASSQDSGTSTDTQYF.